This T cell receptor beta chain is from a study of cytomegalovirus exposure and HLA in healthy donors. To note about this clone: Antigen unknown.

CDR1 and CDR2 (germline): MDHEN, SYDVKM. The CDR3 extends over 13 amino acids. V lost 9 bases, J lost 2 bases, and 14 bases lay in between. Study-level results: The authors considered a cluster of highly shared sequence variants likely to be a sequencing artifact.

Use of 60 Vbeta and 13 Jbeta primers characterized the PCR. Profiling relied on immunoSEQ multiplex PCR, and the TCRdb table lists in-frame clones only, not all of them. The repertoire holds under 150,000 clones, with under 90% as singletons. The origin of this receptor is a boy younger than 10 in good health and CMV-seronegative. Source material: PBMCs. The chain employs TRBV28 and TRBJ2-7; D not resolved. The CDR3 spells CASTRHTTYEQYF. The CDR3, as DNA: TGTGCCAGTACGCGGCACACCACCTACGAGCAGTACTTC.